Below, 5 T cell receptor beta chains from the same sample are listed, as sequenced in a study of blood T cell repertoires in COVID-19 (TCRdb year 2020). Libraries were made using the immunoSEQ multiplex PCR assay. TCRdb obtained this table from immuneACCESS and retained in-frame rearrangements with V and J assigned. These tables miss some clones; where compared with another copy, unresolved V genes account for less than half of the shortfall, and the remainder is unexplained. This sample gives about 69,000 clones in total; 86% of them show up just once. 16% of the sample is in the top ten clones. The sequencing input was peripheral blood. These receptors all come from a man aged 35 to 55 with COVID-19, enrolled during active disease.

The chain couples TRBV2 to TRBJ1-4; 7 bases are shared with TRBD1. This CDR3 is built from 17 residues. From germline, CDR1 is SNHLY and CDR2 FYNNEI. With V trimmed by 6 bases and J by 4 bases, 14 bases remained unmatched. CDR3 bases: TGTGCCAGCAGGGGGGACAGTTCGCCCCCCTATAATGAAAAACTGTTTTTT. This translates into CASRGDSSPPYNEKLFF.

The table lists this clone with a count of one. The J gene is TRBJ2-7, the V gene TRBV2, with 10 bases that match TRBD1. CDR1 SNHLY and CDR2 FYNNEI come from the germline V gene. This CDR3 contains 14 residues. Germline trimming cut 10 bases from V and 3 bases from J; bases unmatched to any gene: 9. This CDR3 reads CATATGQGNYEQYF. The CDR3 DNA sequence: TGTGCCACCGCGACGGGACAGGGGAACTACGAGCAGTACTTC.

V usage is TRBV11-2 and J usage is TRBJ2-7, with 8 bases identical to TRBD1. Germline CDR1 is SGHAT and CDR2 is FQNNGV. This CDR3 region has 13 residues. After removal of 6 bases from V and 2 bases from J, the junction contained 3 bases not matched to a gene. CDR3: CASSGDRTYEQYF. DNA for the CDR3: TGTGCCAGCAGTGGGGACAGGACCTACGAGCAGTACTTC.

This rearrangement joins TRBV11-3 to TRBJ2-5, with TRBD1 identical over 7 bases. This CDR3 has 13 amino acids. The germline gives CDR1 SGHNT, CDR2 YENEEA. V trimming: 4 bases; J trimming: 4 bases; junction bases outside the gene matches: 3. The CDR3 loop reads CASSSRQGETQYF. Written as DNA, the CDR3 is TGTGCCAGCAGCTCCAGACAGGGAGAGACCCAGTACTTC.

The chain's CDR3 is CASSLPPVPPEKLFF. The CDR3 bases are TGTGCCAGCAGCTTACCTCCGGTCCCCCCGGAAAAACTGTTTTTT. V gene TRBV7-2 combines with J gene TRBJ1-4; no definite D call. V was shortened by 2 bases and J by 8 bases, with 15 bases between the two germline ends. CDR3 length: 15 amino acids. CDR1 and CDR2 (germline): SGHTA, FQGNSA.